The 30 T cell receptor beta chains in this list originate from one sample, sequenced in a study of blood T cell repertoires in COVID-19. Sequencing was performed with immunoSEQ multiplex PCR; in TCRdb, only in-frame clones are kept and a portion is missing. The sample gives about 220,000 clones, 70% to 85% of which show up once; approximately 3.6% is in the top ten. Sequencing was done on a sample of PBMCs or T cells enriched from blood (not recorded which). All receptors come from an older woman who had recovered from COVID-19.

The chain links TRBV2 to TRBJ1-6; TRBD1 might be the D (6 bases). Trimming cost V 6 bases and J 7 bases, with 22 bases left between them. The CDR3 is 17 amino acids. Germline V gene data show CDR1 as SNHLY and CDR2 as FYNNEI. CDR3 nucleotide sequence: TGTGCCAGCAGCCCACGAACTTACAGGGTCGGGAATTCACCCCTCCACTTT. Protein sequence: CASSPRTYRVGNSPLHF.

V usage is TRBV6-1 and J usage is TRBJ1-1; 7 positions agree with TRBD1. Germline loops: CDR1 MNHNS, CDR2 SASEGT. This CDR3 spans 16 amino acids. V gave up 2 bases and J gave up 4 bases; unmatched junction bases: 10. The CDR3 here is CASSELGGRGTTEAFF. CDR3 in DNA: TGTGCCAGCAGTGAATTGGGTGGCAGGGGGACCACTGAAGCTTTCTTT.

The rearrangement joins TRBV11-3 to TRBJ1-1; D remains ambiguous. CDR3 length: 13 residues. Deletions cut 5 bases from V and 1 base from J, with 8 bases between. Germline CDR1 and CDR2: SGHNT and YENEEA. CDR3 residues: CASSQPGNTEAFF. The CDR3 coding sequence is TGTGCCAGCAGCCAACCAGGGAACACTGAAGCTTTCTTT.

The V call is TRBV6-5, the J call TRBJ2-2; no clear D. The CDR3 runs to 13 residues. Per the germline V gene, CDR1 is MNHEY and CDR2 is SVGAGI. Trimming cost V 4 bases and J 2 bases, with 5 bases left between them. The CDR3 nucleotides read TGTGCCAGCAGTTCGACAAACACCGGGGAGCTGTTTTTT. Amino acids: CASSSTNTGELFF.

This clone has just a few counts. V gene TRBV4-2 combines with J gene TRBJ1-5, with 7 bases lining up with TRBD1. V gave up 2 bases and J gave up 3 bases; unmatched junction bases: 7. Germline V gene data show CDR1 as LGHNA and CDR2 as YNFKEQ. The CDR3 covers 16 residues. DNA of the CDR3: TGTGCCAGCAGCCAATTTAACAGGGGTCTCAATCAGCCCCAGCATTTT. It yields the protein CASSQFNRGLNQPQHF.

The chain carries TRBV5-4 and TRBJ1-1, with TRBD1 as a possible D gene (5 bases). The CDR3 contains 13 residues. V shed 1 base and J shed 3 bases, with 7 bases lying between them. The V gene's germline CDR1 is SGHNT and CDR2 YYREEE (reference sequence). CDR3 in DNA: TGTGCCAGCAGCTTGTTAGGGGACACTGAAGCTTTCTTT. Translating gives CASSLLGDTEAFF.

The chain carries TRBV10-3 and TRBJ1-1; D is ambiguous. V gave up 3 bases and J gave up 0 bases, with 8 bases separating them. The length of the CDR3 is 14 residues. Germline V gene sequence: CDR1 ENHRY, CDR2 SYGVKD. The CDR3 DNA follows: TGTGCCATCAGTGACCGGGGAATGAACACTGAAGCTTTCTTT. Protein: CAISDRGMNTEAFF.

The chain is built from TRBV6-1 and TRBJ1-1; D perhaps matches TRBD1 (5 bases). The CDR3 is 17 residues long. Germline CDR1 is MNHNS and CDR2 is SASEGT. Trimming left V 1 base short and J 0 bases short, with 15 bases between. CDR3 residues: CASSEEAGGGMNTEAFF. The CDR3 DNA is TGTGCCAGCAGTGAAGAGGCCGGGGGTGGGATGAACACTGAAGCTTTCTTT.

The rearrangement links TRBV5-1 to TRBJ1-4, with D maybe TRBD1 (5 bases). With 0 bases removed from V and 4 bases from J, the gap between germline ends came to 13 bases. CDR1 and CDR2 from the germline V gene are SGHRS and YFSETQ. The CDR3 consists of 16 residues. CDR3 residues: CASSLDPGRYNEKLFF. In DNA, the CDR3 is TGCGCCAGCAGCTTGGATCCAGGGAGGTATAATGAAAAACTGTTTTTT.

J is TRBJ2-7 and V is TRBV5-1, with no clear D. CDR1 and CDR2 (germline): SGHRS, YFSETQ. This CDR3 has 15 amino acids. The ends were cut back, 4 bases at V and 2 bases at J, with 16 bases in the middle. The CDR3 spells CASSPRVGGAYEQYF. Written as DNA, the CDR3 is TGCGCCAGCAGCCCCCGAGTCGGCGGTGCCTACGAGCAGTACTTC.

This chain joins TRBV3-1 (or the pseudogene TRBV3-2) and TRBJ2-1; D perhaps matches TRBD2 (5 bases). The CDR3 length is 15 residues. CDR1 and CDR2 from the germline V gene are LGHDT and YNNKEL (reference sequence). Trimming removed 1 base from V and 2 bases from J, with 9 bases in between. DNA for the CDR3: TGTGCCAGCAGCCAAGCGGGATTCGCCTACAATGAGCAGTTCTTC. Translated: CASSQAGFAYNEQFF.

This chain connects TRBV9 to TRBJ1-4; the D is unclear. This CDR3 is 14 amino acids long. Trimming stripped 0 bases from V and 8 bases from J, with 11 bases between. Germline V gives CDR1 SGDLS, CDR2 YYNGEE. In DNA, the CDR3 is TGTGCCAGCAGCGTAGGCCCCCTCGGGGAAAAACTGTTTTTT. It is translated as CASSVGPLGEKLFF.

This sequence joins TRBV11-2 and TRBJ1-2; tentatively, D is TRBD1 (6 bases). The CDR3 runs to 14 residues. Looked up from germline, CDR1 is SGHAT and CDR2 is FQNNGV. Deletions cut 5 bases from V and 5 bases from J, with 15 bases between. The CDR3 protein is CASSPGRGRYGYTF. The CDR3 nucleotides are TGTGCCAGCAGCCCTGGGCGGGGGCGTTATGGCTACACCTTC.

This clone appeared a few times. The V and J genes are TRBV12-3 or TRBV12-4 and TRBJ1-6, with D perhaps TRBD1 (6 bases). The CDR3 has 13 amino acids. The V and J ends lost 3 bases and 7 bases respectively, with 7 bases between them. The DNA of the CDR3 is TGTGCCAGCAGTTTGCAGGGGAATTCACCCCTCCACTTT. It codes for CASSLQGNSPLHF.

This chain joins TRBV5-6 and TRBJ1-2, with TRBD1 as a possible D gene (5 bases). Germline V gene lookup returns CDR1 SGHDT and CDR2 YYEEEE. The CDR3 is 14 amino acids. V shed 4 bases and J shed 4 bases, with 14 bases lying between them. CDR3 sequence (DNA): TGTGCCAGCAGCCGTTGGACAAGTTTCTATGGCTACACCTTC. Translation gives CASSRWTSFYGYTF.

As DNA, the CDR3 is TGTGCCAGCAGTAAGACAGGGGAGGAAAAACTGTTTTTT. Its protein is CASSKTGEEKLFF. The chain recombines TRBV12-3 or TRBV12-4 with TRBJ1-4; 8 positions agree with TRBD1. V lost 5 bases to trimming and J lost 8 bases; unmatched junction nucleotides: 4. The CDR3 is made up of 13 amino acids.

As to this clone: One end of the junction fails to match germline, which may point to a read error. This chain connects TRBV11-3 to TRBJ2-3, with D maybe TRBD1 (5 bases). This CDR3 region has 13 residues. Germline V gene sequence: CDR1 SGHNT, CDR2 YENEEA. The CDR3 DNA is TGTGCCAGCAGCTTAGATGGGCAGGGCGGTGGGCATTTT. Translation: CASSLDGQGGGHF.

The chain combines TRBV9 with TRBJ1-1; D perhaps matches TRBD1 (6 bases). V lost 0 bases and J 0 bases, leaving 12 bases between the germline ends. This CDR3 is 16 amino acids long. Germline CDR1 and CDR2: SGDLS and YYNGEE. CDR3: CASSVATGLMNTEAFF. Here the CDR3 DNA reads TGTGCCAGCAGCGTAGCGACAGGCCTTATGAACACTGAAGCTTTCTTT.

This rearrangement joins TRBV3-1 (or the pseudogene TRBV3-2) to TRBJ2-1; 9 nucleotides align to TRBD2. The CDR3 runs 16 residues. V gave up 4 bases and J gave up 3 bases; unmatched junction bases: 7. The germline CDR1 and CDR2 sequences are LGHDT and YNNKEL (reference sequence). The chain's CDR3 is CASSRLAGEGYNEQFF. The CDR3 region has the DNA TGTGCCAGCAGCCGATTAGCGGGAGAAGGCTACAATGAGCAGTTCTTC.

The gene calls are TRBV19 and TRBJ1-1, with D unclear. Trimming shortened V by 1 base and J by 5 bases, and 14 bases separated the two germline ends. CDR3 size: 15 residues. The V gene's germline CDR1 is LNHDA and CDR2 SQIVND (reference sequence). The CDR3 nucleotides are TGTGCCAGTAGTATAGTGGCAGGCGATGGGACTGAAGCTTTCTTT. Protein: CASSIVAGDGTEAFF. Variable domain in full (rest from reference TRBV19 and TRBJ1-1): DGGITQSPKYLFRKEGQNVTLSCEQNLNHDAMYWYRQDPGQGLRLIYYSQIVNDFQKGDIAEGYSVSREKKESFPLTVTSAQKNPTAFYLCASSIVAGDGTEAFFGQGTRLTVV.

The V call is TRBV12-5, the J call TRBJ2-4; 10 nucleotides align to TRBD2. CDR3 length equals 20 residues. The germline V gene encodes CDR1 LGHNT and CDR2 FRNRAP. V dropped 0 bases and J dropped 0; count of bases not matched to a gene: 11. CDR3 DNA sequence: TGTGCTAGTGGTTTGGTGGCGTCCACTAGCGGGATTATAGCCAAAAACATTCAGTACTTC. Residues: CASGLVASTSGIIAKNIQYF. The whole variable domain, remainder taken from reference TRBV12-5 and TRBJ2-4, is DARVTQTPRHKVTEMGQEVTMRCQPILGHNTVFWYRQTMMQGLELLAYFRNRAPLDDSGMPKDRFSAEMPDATLATLKIQPSEPRDSAVYFCASGLVASTSGIIAKNIQYFGAGTRLSVL.

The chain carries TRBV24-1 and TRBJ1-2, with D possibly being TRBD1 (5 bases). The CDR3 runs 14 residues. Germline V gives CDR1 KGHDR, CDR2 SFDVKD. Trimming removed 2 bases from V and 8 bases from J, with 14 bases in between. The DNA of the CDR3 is TGTGCCACCAGTGATTCCTCCGGGGGGGAGGGCTACACCTTC. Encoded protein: CATSDSSGGEGYTF.

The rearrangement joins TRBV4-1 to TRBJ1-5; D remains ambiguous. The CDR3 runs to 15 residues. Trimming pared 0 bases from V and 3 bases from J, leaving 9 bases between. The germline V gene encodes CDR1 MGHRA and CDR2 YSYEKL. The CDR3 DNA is TGCGCCAGCAGCCAAGAACAGAGACCCAATCAGCCCCAGCATTTT. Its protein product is CASSQEQRPNQPQHF.

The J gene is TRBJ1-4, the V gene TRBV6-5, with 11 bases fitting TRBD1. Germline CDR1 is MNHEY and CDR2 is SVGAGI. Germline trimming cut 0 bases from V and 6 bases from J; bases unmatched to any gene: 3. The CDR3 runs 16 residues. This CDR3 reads CASSYSGTGGHEKLFF. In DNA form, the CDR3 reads TGTGCCAGCAGTTACTCCGGGACAGGGGGACATGAAAAACTGTTTTTT.

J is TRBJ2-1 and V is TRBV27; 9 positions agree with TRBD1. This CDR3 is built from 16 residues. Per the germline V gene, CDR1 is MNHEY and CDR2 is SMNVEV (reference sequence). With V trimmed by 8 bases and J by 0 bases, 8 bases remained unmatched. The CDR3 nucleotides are TGTGCCAGCGGCATACAGGGGGCTAGCTCCTACAATGAGCAGTTCTTC. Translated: CASGIQGASSYNEQFF.

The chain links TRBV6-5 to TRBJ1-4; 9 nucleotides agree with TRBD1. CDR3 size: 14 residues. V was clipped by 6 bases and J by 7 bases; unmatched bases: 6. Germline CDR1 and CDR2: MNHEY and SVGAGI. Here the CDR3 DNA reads TGTGCCAGCAGATCACAGGGGGCGGGTGAAAAACTGTTTTTT. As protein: CASRSQGAGEKLFF.

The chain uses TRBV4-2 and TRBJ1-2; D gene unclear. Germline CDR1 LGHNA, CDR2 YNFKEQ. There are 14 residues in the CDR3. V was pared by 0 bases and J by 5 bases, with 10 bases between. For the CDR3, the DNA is TGTGCCAGCAGCCAAGATGAGGGAAAATATGGCTACACCTTC. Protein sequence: CASSQDEGKYGYTF.

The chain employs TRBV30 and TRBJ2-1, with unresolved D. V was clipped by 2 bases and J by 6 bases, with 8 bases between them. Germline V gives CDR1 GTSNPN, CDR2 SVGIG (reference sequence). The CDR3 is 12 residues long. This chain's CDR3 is CAWSRGANEQFF. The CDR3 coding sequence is TGTGCCTGGAGTCGAGGCGCCAATGAGCAGTTCTTC.

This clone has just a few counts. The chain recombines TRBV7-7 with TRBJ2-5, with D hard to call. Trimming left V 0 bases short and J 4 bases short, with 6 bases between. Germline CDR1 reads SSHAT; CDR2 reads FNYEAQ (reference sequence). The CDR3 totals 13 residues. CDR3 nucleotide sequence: TGTGCCAGCAGCTTAGCGCTACGAGAGACCCAGTACTTC. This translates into CASSLALRETQYF.

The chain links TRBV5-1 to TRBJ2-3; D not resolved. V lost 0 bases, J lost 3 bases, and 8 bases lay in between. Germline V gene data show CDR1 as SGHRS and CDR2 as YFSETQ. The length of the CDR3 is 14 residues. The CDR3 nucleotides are TGCGCCAGCAGCTTGGCACTTGTTACAGATACGCAGTATTTT. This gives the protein CASSLALVTDTQYF.